Sequencing of this T cell receptor beta chain was carried out in a study of cytomegalovirus exposure and HLA in healthy donors. Broader study findings: V- and J-gene trimming of TCR beta was linked (in a later analysis) to a missense DCLRE1C variant.

As concerns this clone: Its antigen is not known.

The CDR3 consists of 19 residues. V lost 0 bases, J lost 2 bases, and 12 bases stayed unmatched. CDR1 is MNHNS, CDR2 SASEGT, per germline. The primer mix had 60 Vbeta and 13 Jbeta primers. Here immunoSEQ multiplex PCR was the method, and the copy in TCRdb shows in-frame clones only, minus some. Of about 110,000 clones in the sample, about four fifths were seen once. Sample: PBMCs. J is TRBJ2-3 and V is TRBV6-1, with 9 bases matching TRBD2. The receptor's source is a woman aged 18-35 years in good health and CMV-seropositive. The CDR3 coding sequence is TGTGCCAGCAGTGAAGCGAGGGCTGAGCTAGCGGGACTCACAGATACGCAGTATTTT. It is translated as CASSEARAELAGLTDTQYF.